The source of this T cell receptor beta chain is a study of low-dose radiotherapy and immunotherapy resistance in tumors. Across the whole study: While receiving nivolumab 240 mg every two weeks, patients also received ipilimumab 1 mg/kg every six weeks, both intravenously. Oral administration of aspirin 300 mg daily occurred for four cycles, commencing at cycle 1 day 1.

TRAV- and TRBV-specific primers were used for first-strand cDNA, which covered alpha and beta chains. TCR amplification used roughly 18 PCR cycles, a constant-region primer and a V-primer adapter. TCRdb reprocessed the reads with MiXCR, giving one entry per CDR3 protein. Seen here are roughly 40,000 distinct CDR3 sequences, around 25% observed once, and the top ten hold about 9.4%. This clonotype was seen many times. The CDR3 loop spans 18 amino acids. Trimming left V 2 bases short and J 1 base short, with 20 bases between. Germline V CDR1 and CDR2: SEHNR, FQNEAQ (reference sequence). Documented time point: after trial treatment. Treatment reported: LDRT plus nivolumab, ipilimumab, low-dose cyclophosphamide and aspirin (RACIN trial). Nivolumab, ipilimumab, aspirin, low-dose cyclophosphamide and low-dose radiotherapy were given to donors. Eligibility criteria specified advanced solid malignancies devoid of tumor-infiltrating lymphocytes.

The sequencing used PBMCs, collected after low-dose radiotherapy plus immunotherapy. This TCR was recovered from a male donor with prostate cancer. The rearrangement links TRBV7-9 to TRBJ1-2, with D possibly being TRBD1 (5 bases). DNA of the CDR3: TGTGCCAGCAGCTTATGGGACTCCTATTCATGGGGTAACTATGGCTACACCTTC. Its translation: CASSLWDSYSWGNYGYTF.